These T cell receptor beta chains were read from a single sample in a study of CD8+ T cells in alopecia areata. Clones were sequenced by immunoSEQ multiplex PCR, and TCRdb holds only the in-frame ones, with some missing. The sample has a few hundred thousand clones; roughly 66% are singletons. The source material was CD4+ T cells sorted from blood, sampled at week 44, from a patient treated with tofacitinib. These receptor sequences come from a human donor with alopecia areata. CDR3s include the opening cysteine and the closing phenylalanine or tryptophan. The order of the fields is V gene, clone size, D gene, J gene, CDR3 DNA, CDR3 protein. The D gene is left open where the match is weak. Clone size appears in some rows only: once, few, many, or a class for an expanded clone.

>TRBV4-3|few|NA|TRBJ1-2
TGCGCCAGCAGCCAAGATGGCGAAGATGGCTACACCTTC
CASSQDGEDGYTF
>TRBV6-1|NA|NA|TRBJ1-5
TGTGCCAGCAGTACCCGGGACAGCAATCAGCCCCAGCATTTT
CASSTRDSNQPQHF
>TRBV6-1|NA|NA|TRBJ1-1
TGTGCCAGCAGGGACATCAATGAAGCTTTCTTT
CASRDINEAFF
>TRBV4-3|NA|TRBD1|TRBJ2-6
TGCGCCAGCAGACCGGGACAGGGGGGTACTGGGGCCAACGTCCTGACTTTC
CASRPGQGGTGANVLTF
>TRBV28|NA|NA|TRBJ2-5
TGTGCCAGCATCTCAAACGGACACGCCTTCGCCCAGTACTTC
CASISNGHAFAQYF
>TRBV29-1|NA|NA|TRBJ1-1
TGCAGCGTTGGGCCTGGGACTGAAGCTTTCTTT
CSVGPGTEAFF
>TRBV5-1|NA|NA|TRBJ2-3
TGCGCCAGCAGCTTGGTTAGCGGAAGCACAGATACGCAGTATTTT
CASSLVSGSTDTQYF
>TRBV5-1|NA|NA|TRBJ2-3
TGCGCCAGCAGCTTGGCTACTATCACAGATACGCAGTATTTT
CASSLATITDTQYF
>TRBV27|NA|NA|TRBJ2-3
TGTGCCAGCAGTCGGGCATTCGATACGCAGTATTTT
CASSRAFDTQYF
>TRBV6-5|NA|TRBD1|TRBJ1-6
TGTGCCAGCAGTTACATACAGGGGGCTGGGTCACCCCTCCACTTT
CASSYIQGAGSPLHF
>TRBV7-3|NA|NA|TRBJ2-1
TGTGCCAGCAGCTTATTGGGTGGGCAGGGGCCCTTCAATGAGCAGTTCTTC
CASSLLGGQGPFNEQFF
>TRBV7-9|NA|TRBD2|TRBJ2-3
TGTGCCAGCAGCTTGCGGGGGGTCTACACAGATACGCAGTATTTT
CASSLRGVYTDTQYF
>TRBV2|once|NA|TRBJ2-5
TGTGCCAGCAGTGAAGCGCTTCTTCCCCAAGAGACCCAGTACTTC
CASSEALLPQETQYF
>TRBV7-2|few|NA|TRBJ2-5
TGTGCCAGCAGCTCCTCCCCAGAGACCCAGTACTTC
CASSSSPETQYF
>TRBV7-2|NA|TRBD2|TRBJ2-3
TGTGCCAGCAGCTTACAGGCGGGGGGCCCAGATACGCAGTATTTT
CASSLQAGGPDTQYF
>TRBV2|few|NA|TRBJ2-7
TGTGCCAGCAATGCAGGGAACGAGCAGTACTTC
CASNAGNEQYF
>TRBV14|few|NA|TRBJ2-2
TGTGCCAGCAGCCAGTTTATCGCCGGGGAGCTGTTTTTT
CASSQFIAGELFF
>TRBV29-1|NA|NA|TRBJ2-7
TGCAGCGTACCAGGGGCGGGGCGGTCCTCCTACGAGCAGTACTTC
CSVPGAGRSSYEQYF
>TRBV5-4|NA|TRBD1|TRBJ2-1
TGTGCCAGCAGCCCTAGGACAGGGGATTACAATGAGCAGTTCTTC
CASSPRTGDYNEQFF
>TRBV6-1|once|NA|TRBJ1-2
TGTGCCAGCGTACGGGCAGGGGTCCCCTATGGCTACACCTTC
CASVRAGVPYGYTF
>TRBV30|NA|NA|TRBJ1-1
TGTGCCTGGTCAAGCTCAGGGGCGAGGGGACCGTCCGCTTTCTTT
CAWSSSGARGPSAFF
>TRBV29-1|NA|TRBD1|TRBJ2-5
TGCAGCGTTTCGACAGGGCACCAAGAGACCCAGTACTTC
CSVSTGHQETQYF
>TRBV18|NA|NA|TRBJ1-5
TGTGCCAGCTCACCATACAGCAGGGGTAGCAATCAGCCCCAGCATTTT
CASSPYSRGSNQPQHF
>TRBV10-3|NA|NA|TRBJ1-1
TGTGCCATCAGCGGCGACAGCAACACTGAAGCTTTCTTT
CAISGDSNTEAFF
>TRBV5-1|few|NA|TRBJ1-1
TGCGCCAGCAGCCGGATGGGGGCCAACACTGAAGCTTTCTTT
CASSRMGANTEAFF
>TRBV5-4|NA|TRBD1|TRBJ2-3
TGTGCCAGCAAACGGGGACAGGGGGATATTACAGATACGCAGTATTTT
CASKRGQGDITDTQYF
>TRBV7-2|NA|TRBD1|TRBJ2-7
TGTGCCAGCAGCCGGACAGGGATCAACGAGCAGTACTTC
CASSRTGINEQYF
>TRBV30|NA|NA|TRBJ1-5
TGTGCCTGGAGTGCCGGGACTTATGTCAATCAGCCCCAGCATTTT
CAWSAGTYVNQPQHF
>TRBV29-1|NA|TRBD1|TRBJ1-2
TGCAGCGTTGGACAGGGGGCGAACTATGGCTACACCTTC
CSVGQGANYGYTF
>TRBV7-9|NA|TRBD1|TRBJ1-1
TGTGCCAGCAGCTTAGGGAAGGGGACAGGGTTTTGGGAGACTGAAGCTTTCTTT
CASSLGKGTGFWETEAFF
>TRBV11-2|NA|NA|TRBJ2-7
TGTGCCAGCAGCTTAGGCAGGAGCGCCTACGAGCAGTACTTC
CASSLGRSAYEQYF
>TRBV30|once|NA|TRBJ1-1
TGTGCCTGGAGTCGAGCAGGACAGATATCGAACACTGAAGCTTTCTTT
CAWSRAGQISNTEAFF
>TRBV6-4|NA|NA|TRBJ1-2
TGTGCCACCTCCTTAGAGACGGGCTATGGCTACACCTTC
CATSLETGYGYTF
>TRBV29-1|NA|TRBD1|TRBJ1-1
TGCAGCACCTCACAGGGGGCGGACACTGAAGCTTTCTTT
CSTSQGADTEAFF
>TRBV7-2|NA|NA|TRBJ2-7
TGTGCCAGCAGCTTAGGCGCGGGACAGTACTTC
CASSLGAGQYF
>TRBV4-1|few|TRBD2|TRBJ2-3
TGCGCCAGCAGCCAAGATAAGCGGGGGGGCACAGATACGCAGTATTTT
CASSQDKRGGTDTQYF
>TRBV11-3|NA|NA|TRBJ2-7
TGTGCCAGCAGCTTAGGAGGGTCAGCCGAGCAGTACTTC
CASSLGGSAEQYF
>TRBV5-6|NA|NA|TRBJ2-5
TGTGCCAGCAGCAACCCCCACGGACCGAGCGTCCAAGAGACCCAGTACTTC
CASSNPHGPSVQETQYF
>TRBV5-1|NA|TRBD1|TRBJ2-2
TGCGCCAGCAGCCTGGGGACAGGGAACACCGGGGAGCTGTTTTTT
CASSLGTGNTGELFF
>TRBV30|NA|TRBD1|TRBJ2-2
TGTGCCGAGAGACAGGGGAACACCGGGGAGCTGTTTTTT
CAERQGNTGELFF
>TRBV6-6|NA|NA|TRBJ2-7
TGTGCCAGCAGTTACCGGCAGGGACATCTCTCCTACGAGCAGTACTTC
CASSYRQGHLSYEQYF
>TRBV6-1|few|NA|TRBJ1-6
TGTGCCAGCAGTGCCTTACAGGGCAAGTCACCCCTCCACTTT
CASSALQGKSPLHF